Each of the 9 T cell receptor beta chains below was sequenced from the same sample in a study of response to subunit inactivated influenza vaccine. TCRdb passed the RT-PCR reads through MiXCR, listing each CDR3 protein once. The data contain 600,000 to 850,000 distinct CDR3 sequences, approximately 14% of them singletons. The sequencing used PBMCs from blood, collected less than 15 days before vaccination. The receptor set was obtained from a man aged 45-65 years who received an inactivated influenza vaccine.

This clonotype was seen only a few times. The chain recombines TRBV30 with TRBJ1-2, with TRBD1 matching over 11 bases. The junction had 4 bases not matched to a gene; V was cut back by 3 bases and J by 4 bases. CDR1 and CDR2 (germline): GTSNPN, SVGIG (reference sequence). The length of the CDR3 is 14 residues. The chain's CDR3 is CAWSPGTGGYGYTF. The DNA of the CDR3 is TGTGCCTGGAGCCCGGGGACAGGGGGCTATGGCTACACCTTC.

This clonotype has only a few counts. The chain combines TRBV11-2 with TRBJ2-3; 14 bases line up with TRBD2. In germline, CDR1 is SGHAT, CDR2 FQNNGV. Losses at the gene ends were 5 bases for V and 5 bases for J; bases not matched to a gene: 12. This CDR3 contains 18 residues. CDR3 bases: TGTGCCAGCAGCACGGGGACTAGCGGGGGCGCGGGTATAGATACGCAGTATTTT. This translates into CASSTGTSGGAGIDTQYF.

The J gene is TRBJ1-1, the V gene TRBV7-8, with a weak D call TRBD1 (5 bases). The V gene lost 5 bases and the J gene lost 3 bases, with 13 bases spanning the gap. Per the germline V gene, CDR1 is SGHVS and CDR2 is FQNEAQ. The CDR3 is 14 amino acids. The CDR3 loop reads CASSPGTVDTEAFF. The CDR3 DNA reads TGTGCCAGCAGCCCCGGGACTGTTGACACTGAAGCTTTCTTT.

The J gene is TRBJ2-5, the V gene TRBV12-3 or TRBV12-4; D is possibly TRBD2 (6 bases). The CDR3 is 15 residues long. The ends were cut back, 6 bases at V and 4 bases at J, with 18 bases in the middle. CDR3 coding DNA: TGTGCCAGCAGACCGGGGGAGTGGTTTGGAGAGACCCAGTACTTC. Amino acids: CASRPGEWFGETQYF.

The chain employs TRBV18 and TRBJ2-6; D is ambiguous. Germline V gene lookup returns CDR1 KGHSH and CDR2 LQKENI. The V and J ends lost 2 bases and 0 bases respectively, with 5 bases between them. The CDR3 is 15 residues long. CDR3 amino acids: CASSPWDSGANVLTF. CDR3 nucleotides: TGTGCCAGCTCACCATGGGACTCTGGGGCCAACGTCCTGACTTTC. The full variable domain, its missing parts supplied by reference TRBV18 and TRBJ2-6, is NAGVMQNPRHLVRRRGQEARLRCSPMKGHSHVYWYRQLPEEGLKFMVYLQKENIIDESGMPKERFSAEFPKEGPSILRIQQVVRGDSAAYFCASSPWDSGANVLTFGAGSRLTVL.

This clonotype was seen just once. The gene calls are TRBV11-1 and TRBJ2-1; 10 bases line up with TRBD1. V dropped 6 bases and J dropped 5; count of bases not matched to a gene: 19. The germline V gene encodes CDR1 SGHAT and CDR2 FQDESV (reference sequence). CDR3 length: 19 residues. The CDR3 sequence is CASRQGQGFGAGVNNEQFF. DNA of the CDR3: TGTGCCAGCAGACAGGGACAGGGGTTCGGAGCGGGAGTTAACAATGAGCAGTTCTTC.

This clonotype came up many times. CDR3 loop: CASSLTGGDTGELFF. The CDR3 DNA sequence: TGCGCCAGCAGCTTGACAGGGGGAGACACCGGGGAGCTGTTTTTT. V and J are TRBV5-1 and TRBJ2-2; 8 nucleotides line up with TRBD1. V shed 1 base and J 3 bases; nucleotides not matched to a gene: 2. The CDR3 spans 15 residues. Germline V gives CDR1 SGHRS, CDR2 YFSETQ.

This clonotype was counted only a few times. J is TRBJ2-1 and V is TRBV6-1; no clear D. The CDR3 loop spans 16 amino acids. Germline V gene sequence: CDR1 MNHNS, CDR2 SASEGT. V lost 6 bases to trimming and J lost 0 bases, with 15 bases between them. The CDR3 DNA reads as TGTGCCAGCAGCCCGTGGTCGGCAAGCTCCTACAATGAGCAGTTCTTC. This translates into CASSPWSASSYNEQFF.

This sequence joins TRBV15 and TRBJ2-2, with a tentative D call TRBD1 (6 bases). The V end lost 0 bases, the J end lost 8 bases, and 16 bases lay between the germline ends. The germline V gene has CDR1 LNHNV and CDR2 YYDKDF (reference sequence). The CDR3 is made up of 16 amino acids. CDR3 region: CATSRERAQGSGELFF. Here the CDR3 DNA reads TGTGCCACCAGCAGAGAGCGCGCGCAGGGGAGTGGGGAGCTGTTTTTT.